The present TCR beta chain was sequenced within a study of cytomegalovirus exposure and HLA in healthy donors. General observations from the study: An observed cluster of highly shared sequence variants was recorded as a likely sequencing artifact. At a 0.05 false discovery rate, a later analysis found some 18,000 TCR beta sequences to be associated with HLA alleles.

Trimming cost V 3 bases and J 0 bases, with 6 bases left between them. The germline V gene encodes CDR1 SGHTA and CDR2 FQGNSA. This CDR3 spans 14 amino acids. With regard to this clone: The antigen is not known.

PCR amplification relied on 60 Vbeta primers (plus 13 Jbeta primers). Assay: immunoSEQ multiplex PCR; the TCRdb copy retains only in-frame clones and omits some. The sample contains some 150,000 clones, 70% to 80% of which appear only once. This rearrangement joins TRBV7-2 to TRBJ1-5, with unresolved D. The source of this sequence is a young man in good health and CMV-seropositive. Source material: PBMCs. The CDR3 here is CASSLSHSNQPQHF. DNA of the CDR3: TGTGCCAGCAGCTTGTCACATAGCAATCAGCCCCAGCATTTT.